The clone carrying this T cell receptor (beta chain) has at least ten counts. As yet, its antigen is unknown. With 2 bases clipped from V and 2 bases from J, the junction kept 7 bases outside the gene matches. This CDR3 spans 17 amino acids. The source of the sample is a study of breast tumors, draining lymph nodes, adjacent tissues. Findings and limits, study-wide: The data were judged consistent with most tumor T cells coming from lymph node and expanding in tumor. Tumor repertoires ranked between lymph nodes and nontumor tissue in diversity, with V and J gene preferences. The lymph node origin of tumor T cells was framed as consistent with a hypothesis, not demonstrated. Luminal-like breast cancer showed significantly greater tumor-nontumor repertoire similarity than basal-like breast cancer did.

TCRdb reprocessed the multiplex PCR reads via MiXCR and lists one record per CDR3 protein. This sample has 200,000 to 300,000 distinct CDR3 sequences, with over 25% found just once. Samples came from axillary lymph nodes draining the breast cancer. Material: axillary lymph node tissue. The chain uses TRBV12-3 or TRBV12-4 and TRBJ2-3, with TRBD2 identical over 10 bases. This clonotype originated in a female donor with breast cancer. Some clones in this sample may be carry-over from other donors' samples. Written as DNA, the CDR3 is TGTGCCAGCAGTTTACGGCCCCTAGCGGGAGACACAGATACGCAGTATTTT. Its translation: CASSLRPLAGDTDTQYF.